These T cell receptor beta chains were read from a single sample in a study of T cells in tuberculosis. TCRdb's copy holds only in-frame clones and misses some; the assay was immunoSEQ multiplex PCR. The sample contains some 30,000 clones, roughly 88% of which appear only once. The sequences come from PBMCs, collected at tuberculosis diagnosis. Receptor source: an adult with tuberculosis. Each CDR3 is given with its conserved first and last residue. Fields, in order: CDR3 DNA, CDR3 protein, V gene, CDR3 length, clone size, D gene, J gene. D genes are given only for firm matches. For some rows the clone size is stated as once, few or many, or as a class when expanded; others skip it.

TGTGCCAGCAGCTACTATGGCTACACCTTC CASSYYGYTF TRBV6-5 10 NA NA TRBJ1-2
TGTGCCAGCAGTTTACCGGGCTCGGAGGACATTCAGTACTTC CASSLPGSEDIQYF TRBV6-6 14 NA NA TRBJ2-4
TGTGCCAGTAGTTCTCTCCGGGATGAAGCTTTCTTT CASSSLRDEAFF TRBV19 12 NA NA TRBJ1-1
TGTGCCAGTAGTCGACTAGCGGGAATGGATACGCAGTATTTT CASSRLAGMDTQYF TRBV19 14 NA TRBD2 TRBJ2-3
TGTGCCAGCAGCCCCTTTCACAGGGTGGGAACCGGGGAGCTGTTTTTT CASSPFHRVGTGELFF TRBV9 16 NA NA TRBJ2-2
TGCGCCAGCAGCGTCCTCGGGACAGGGGGGAACACTGAAGCTTTCTTT CASSVLGTGGNTEAFF TRBV5-1 16 once TRBD1 TRBJ1-1
TGCGCCAGCAGCCAACCCGCTAGCGGGTGGAGGTCCTACGAGCAGTACTTC CASSQPASGWRSYEQYF TRBV4-1 17 NA TRBD2 TRBJ2-7
TGTGCCATCAGTGAGTCCGAACTACAGCGGGAGCACAATGAGCAGTTCTTC CAISESELQREHNEQFF TRBV10-3 17 NA TRBD2 TRBJ2-1
TGCGCCAGCAGCCTGCTAGCGGGCACCGGGGAGCTGTTTTTT CASSLLAGTGELFF TRBV5-1 14 NA TRBD2 TRBJ2-2
TGTGCCATCAGTGAGTCGGCTAGCGGAAACACCGGGGAGCTGTTTTTT CAISESASGNTGELFF TRBV10-3 16 NA TRBD2 TRBJ2-2
TGTGCCAGCAGCCCTGCACGGACTAGCGGGGGTAGGGATGAGCAGTTCTTC CASSPARTSGGRDEQFF TRBV7-8 17 NA TRBD2 TRBJ2-1
TGTGCCAGCAGTGTACAGGGGACAGGCTTTTACGAGCAGTACTTC CASSVQGTGFYEQYF TRBV28 15 NA TRBD1 TRBJ2-7
TGTGCCAGTAGTATTGCGGGGAGCTCCTACAATGAGCAGTTCTTC CASSIAGSSYNEQFF TRBV19 15 NA NA TRBJ2-1
TGTGCCAGTAGTATGTCTAGCAAATCCTACAATGAGCAGTTCTTC CASSMSSKSYNEQFF TRBV19 15 NA NA TRBJ2-1
TGTGCCAGCAACTGGGACTACAAGGATGAGCAGTTCTTC CASNWDYKDEQFF TRBV21-1 13 NA NA TRBJ2-1
TGTGCCAGCAGCAACGAGCGGGGGGGAACCGCTGAGCAGTTCTTC CASSNERGGTAEQFF TRBV5-4 15 NA TRBD2 TRBJ2-1
TGTGCCAGCAGTGACAGGGGACCCTACGAGCAGTACTTC CASSDRGPYEQYF TRBV7-4 13 NA TRBD1 TRBJ2-7
TGTGCCAGCAGCTTAGCTTCTAGCGGGAGGGAAACAGATACGCAGTATTTT CASSLASSGRETDTQYF TRBV7-2 17 NA TRBD2 TRBJ2-3
TGTGCCAGCAGTGGGGGGACAGGGAACAATCAGCCCCAGCATTTT CASSGGTGNNQPQHF TRBV25-1 15 medium-sized TRBD1 TRBJ1-5
TGTGCCAGCAGTGGTGCGTCGACTAGTCTCTACGAGCAGTACTTC CASSGASTSLYEQYF TRBV6-1 15 NA NA TRBJ2-7
TGTGCCAGCAGGTGGACTAGCGGGTCGAACACCGGGGAGCTGTTTTTT CASRWTSGSNTGELFF TRBV2 16 few TRBD2 TRBJ2-2
TGTGCCAGCAGTTCAGGGGGCTACACTGAAGCTTTCTTT CASSSGGYTEAFF TRBV27 13 NA TRBD1 TRBJ1-1
TGTGCCAGTAGTATATCGAGGGGGCAAAGCTCCTACGAGCAGTACTTC CASSISRGQSSYEQYF TRBV19 16 NA TRBD1 TRBJ2-7
TGTGCCAGCAGCCAAGATCTGAGGAGGTCAGCTTTCTTT CASSQDLRRSAFF TRBV14 13 once NA TRBJ1-1
TGTGCCAGCAGTTACTCAAACAGGCCAAATGAAGCTTTCTTT CASSYSNRPNEAFF TRBV6-5 14 NA NA TRBJ1-1
TGTGCCAGCAGGCCCGGGAGGGGCCGGGGTGAGGGCTACACCTTC CASRPGRGRGEGYTF TRBV5-4 15 NA NA TRBJ1-2